These 18 T cell receptor beta chains share one sample of origin, sequenced in a study of brain T cells in children with intractable seizures. Produced via immunoSEQ multiplex PCR; TCRdb's table is partial and in-frame only. Of about 350,000 clones in the sample, over 85% were seen once. Time point in this sample: blood from clinic visit 5 months post-surgery; TSC patient then seizure free. The sample was peripheral blood, taken approximately 5 months after surgery. Receptors were obtained from a boy under two years old with tuberous sclerosis and intractable seizures.

The J gene is TRBJ2-1, the V gene TRBV9, with 7 bases that match TRBD2. Looked up from germline, CDR1 is SGDLS and CDR2 is YYNGEE. The CDR3 covers 14 residues. The V gene end was trimmed by 4 bases and the J gene end by 6 bases; junction bases not matched to a gene: 7. The CDR3 coding sequence is TGTGCCAGCAGCCCAGGATGGGGGGGCAATGAGCAGTTCTTC. Protein product: CASSPGWGGNEQFF. Full variable domain (rest looked up from reference TRBV9 and TRBJ2-1): DSGVTQTPKHLITATGQRVTLRCSPRSGDLSVYWYQQSLDQGLQFLIQYYNGEERAKGNILERFSAQQFPDLHSELNLSSLELGDSALYFCASSPGWGGNEQFFGPGTRLTVL.

V and J are TRBV19 and TRBJ1-2; 9 nucleotides match TRBD1. The CDR3 has 16 residues. Germline V gives CDR1 LNHDA, CDR2 SQIVND (reference sequence). After removal of 3 bases from V and 8 bases from J, the junction contained 13 bases not matched to a gene. CDR3 nucleotide sequence: TGTGCCAGTAGTATGGGGGGACAGGGAAAACGAGTGGGCTACACCTTC. This gives the protein CASSMGGQGKRVGYTF.

J is TRBJ2-7 and V is TRBV3-1 (or the pseudogene TRBV3-2); perhaps TRBD1 as D (5 bases). Germline V lookup: CDR1 LGHDT, CDR2 YNNKEL (reference sequence). The CDR3 runs 15 residues. V was trimmed by 2 bases and J by 9 bases, leaving 20 bases between them. CDR3 loop: CASSQRSGLGRLQYF. As DNA, the CDR3 is TGTGCCAGCAGCCAAAGGTCGGGCCTGGGGCGACTGCAGTACTTC.

V and J are TRBV19 and TRBJ2-3; 14 bases agree with TRBD2. This CDR3 spans 16 amino acids. Germline trimming cut 5 bases from V and 6 bases from J; bases unmatched to any gene: 7. CDR1 and CDR2 from the germline V gene are LNHDA and SQIVND (reference sequence). The CDR3 spells CASSGGLAGGSDTQYF. DNA of the CDR3: TGTGCCAGTAGTGGAGGACTAGCGGGAGGAAGCGATACGCAGTATTTT.

This clone is a singleton in its sample. V gene TRBV6-6 combines with J gene TRBJ2-3; 11 nucleotides agree with TRBD1. CDR3 length: 14 residues. Germline CDR1 MNHNY, CDR2 SVGAGI (reference sequence). J was trimmed by 3 bases and V by 9 bases; bases with no gene match: 5. The DNA for the CDR3 is TGTGCCAGTACCGGGACAGGGGGAACAGATACGCAGTATTTT. Amino acids: CASTGTGGTDTQYF.

The CDR3 DNA reads as TGTGCCAGCAGTTACTCTGGGCAGGGCGTAAACACCATATATTTT. Translating it yields CASSYSGQGVNTIYF. The V call is TRBV6-5, the J call TRBJ1-3; weak D call: TRBD1 (5 bases). CDR3 length: 15 residues. The germline CDR1 and CDR2 sequences are MNHEY and SVGAGI. Trimming removed 0 bases at V and 6 bases at J, with 12 bases between.

The rearrangement links TRBV7-3 to TRBJ1-1; 9 positions agree with TRBD1. The CDR3 is 13 residues long. V was pared by 4 bases and J by 6 bases, with 3 bases of the junction left unmatched. Germline CDR1 is SGHTA and CDR2 is FQGTGA. The CDR3 region is CASSSTGGAEAFF. The CDR3 coding sequence is TGTGCCAGCAGCTCCACAGGGGGCGCTGAAGCTTTCTTT.

V is TRBV2 and J is TRBJ2-1; 7 positions match TRBD1. The junction had 5 bases not matched to a gene; V was cut back by 6 bases and J by 6 bases. There are 13 residues in the CDR3. The germline V gene has CDR1 SNHLY and CDR2 FYNNEI. The CDR3 nucleotides are TGTGCCAGCAGAGTAGACAGGGCCAATGAGCAGTTCTTC. This translates into CASRVDRANEQFF.

The chain uses TRBV19 and TRBJ2-3, with TRBD2 matching over 9 bases. The trim removed 4 bases at V and 4 bases at J, leaving 3 bases unmatched. The CDR3 covers 14 residues. CDR1 LNHDA and CDR2 SQIVND come from the germline V gene (reference sequence). CDR3 sequence reads: CASSKREVPDTQYF. In nucleotides, the CDR3 is TGTGCCAGTAGTAAGCGGGAGGTCCCAGATACGCAGTATTTT.

The chain links TRBV30 to TRBJ2-2, with 8 bases lining up with TRBD2. Trimming removed 8 bases from V and 10 bases from J; junction bases left unmatched: 15. CDR3 size: 14 residues. Germline V CDR1 and CDR2: GTSNPN, SVGIG (reference sequence). As DNA, the CDR3 is TGTGCCGGAAGTAGCGGGGACCGAGCGGCGGAGCTGTTTTTT. Translating gives CAGSSGDRAAELFF.

The chain combines TRBV6-6 with TRBJ2-7; D is perhaps TRBD2 (6 bases). CDR1 and CDR2 from the germline V gene are MNHNY and SVGAGI (reference sequence). The V end was cut by 2 bases, the J end by 2 bases, with 7 bases between. The CDR3 has 13 amino acids. CDR3 DNA sequence: TGTGCCAGCAGTTACCGACTAGCCTACGAGCAGTACTTC. Its protein is CASSYRLAYEQYF.

This rearrangement joins TRBV9 to TRBJ1-1; unclear D gene. V was pared by 6 bases and J by 1 base, with 7 bases between. The CDR3 contains 12 residues. The germline V gene encodes CDR1 SGDLS and CDR2 YYNGEE. Here the CDR3 reads CASNLPNTEAFF. In DNA, the CDR3 is TGTGCCAGCAACCTCCCGAACACTGAAGCTTTCTTT.

The chain carries TRBV6-1 and TRBJ1-1, with 8 bases matching TRBD1. V was clipped by 1 base and J by 0 bases; unmatched bases: 7. The CDR3 has 17 amino acids. Looked up from germline, CDR1 is MNHNS and CDR2 is SASEGT. Here the CDR3 DNA reads TGTGCCAGCAGTGAAGTCGGACAGGGCTTCATGAACACTGAAGCTTTCTTT. It codes for CASSEVGQGFMNTEAFF.

V and J are TRBV4-1 and TRBJ2-3, with D perhaps matching TRBD2 (6 bases). This CDR3 spans 14 amino acids. V was cut by 0 bases and J by 4 bases, with 8 bases left in between. Germline assignment: CDR1 MGHRA and CDR2 YSYEKL. CDR3 loop: CASSQEPGADTQYF. The CDR3 region has the DNA TGCGCCAGCAGCCAAGAACCGGGAGCAGATACGCAGTATTTT.

The chain is built from TRBV11-3 and TRBJ2-5; D not certain. This CDR3 has 14 residues. The V and J ends lost 1 base and 3 bases respectively, with 9 bases between them. CDR1 is SGHNT, CDR2 YENEEA, per germline. As DNA, the CDR3 is TGTGCCAGCAGCTTAGTGGCGGTAGAAGAGACCCAGTACTTC. Its translation: CASSLVAVEETQYF.

The gene calls are TRBV5-8 and TRBJ1-6; possibly TRBD1 for D (6 bases). The germline CDR1 and CDR2 sequences are SGHTS and YDEGEE. This CDR3 contains 14 residues. V was clipped by 1 base and J by 4 bases, with 6 bases between them. CDR3 in amino acids: CASSLTGYNSPLHF. The CDR3 coding sequence is TGTGCCAGCAGCTTGACAGGGTATAATTCACCCCTCCACTTT.

The rearrangement links TRBV19 to TRBJ2-3; TRBD1 aligns across 12 bases. The CDR3 is 14 amino acids. Germline trimming cut 6 bases from V and 2 bases from J; bases unmatched to any gene: 0. CDR1 and CDR2 (germline): LNHDA, SQIVND (reference sequence). CDR3 region: CASRGQGATDTQYF. DNA for the CDR3: TGTGCCAGTAGGGGACAGGGGGCCACAGATACGCAGTATTTT.

The DNA for the CDR3 is TGTGCCTGGAGTGTATCCGGGTCCGAGCAGTTCTTC. This gives the protein CAWSVSGSEQFF. The chain couples TRBV30 to TRBJ2-1, with D unclear. Germline V gene sequence: CDR1 GTSNPN, CDR2 SVGIG (reference sequence). The germline V and J ends were trimmed by 0 bases and 10 bases, with 10 bases remaining between them. The CDR3 length is 12 residues.